Listed here are 4 T cell receptor beta chains from one sample, sequenced in a study of T-cell reconstitution after alpha-beta-depleted transplantation in children. Preparing the TCRbeta library involved the use of unique molecular identifiers. TCRdb redid the calling of the PCR reads with MiXCR, one entry per CDR3 protein. This sample carries 450,000 to 600,000 distinct CDR3 sequences, 10% to 15% of them seen once, and the ten largest clones take about 2.2%. Sample: PBMCs, mostly from graft donor cells, taken 360 days after TCRalphabeta/CD19-depleted stem cell transplant. The receptors derive from a male patient between 10 and 17 years old who had a stem cell transplant for acute myeloid leukemia, so the T cells may come from the graft donor.

The table lists this clonotype with a few counts. The chain has TRBV29-1 and TRBJ2-7, with 10 bases matching TRBD2. The V gene's germline CDR1 is SQVTM and CDR2 ANQGSEA. The CDR3 has 15 amino acids. The V gene end was trimmed by 4 bases and the J gene end by 1 base; junction bases not matched to a gene: 7. In nucleotides, the CDR3 is TGCAGCGTTGGACTAGCGGGCGCCCCTTCCTACGAGCAGTACTTC. Translating gives CSVGLAGAPSYEQYF.

This clonotype was detected a few times. The chain carries TRBV28 and TRBJ2-7; possibly TRBD2 for D (5 bases). The CDR3 runs to 15 residues. Per germline, CDR1 MDHEN and CDR2 SYDVKM. Deletions cut 2 bases from V and 3 bases from J, with 14 bases between. CDR3 region: CASSLNVAGNYEQYF. In DNA, the CDR3 is TGTGCCAGCAGTTTAAATGTGGCCGGGAACTACGAGCAGTACTTC.

V is TRBV19 and J is TRBJ2-7; D perhaps matches TRBD2 (6 bases). The CDR3 has 14 residues. The germline V gene encodes CDR1 LNHDA and CDR2 SQIVND (reference sequence). Trimming took 3 bases from V and 3 from J, leaving 12 bases between them. DNA for the CDR3: TGTGCCAGTAGTATGGGGGGAGCCTACTACGAGCAGTACTTC. Its translation is CASSMGGAYYEQYF.

This clonotype was picked up many times. As DNA, the CDR3 is TGTGCCAGCAGTTTATACCTCTACGAGCAGTACTTC. Protein sequence: CASSLYLYEQYF. The chain has TRBV28 and TRBJ2-7; D ambiguous. The CDR3 runs 12 residues. V shed 1 base and J shed 3 bases, with 4 bases lying between them. Germline CDR1 MDHEN, CDR2 SYDVKM.